One sample yielded the 15 T cell receptor beta chains listed below, sequenced in a study of graft-versus-host responses after intestinal transplantation. TCRdb keeps only in-frame clones here, not all; method: immunoSEQ multiplex PCR. The sample carries around 97,000 clones, around 90% recorded once. The antigens of these receptors remain unknown. Here the sequenced sample was unstimulated CD8+ T cells sorted from spleen or lymph node cells, taken before intestinal transplant. These receptors were collected from a human donor who received an intestinal transplant.

This sequence joins TRBV27 and TRBJ1-2; tentative D call: TRBD1 (5 bases). V dropped 2 bases and J dropped 7 bases, with 11 bases sitting between them. The CDR3 extends over 13 amino acids. Germline V CDR1 and CDR2: MNHEY, SMNVEV (reference sequence). The CDR3 DNA reads as TGTGCCAGCAGTTTAAGCCGACAGTCTGGCTACACCTTC. Translated, it gives CASSLSRQSGYTF.

The chain couples TRBV12-5 to TRBJ2-7; perhaps TRBD1 as D (5 bases). V lost 3 bases to trimming and J lost 2 bases, with 20 bases between them. Looked up from germline, CDR1 is LGHNT and CDR2 is FRNRAP. This CDR3 region has 17 residues. The CDR3 DNA reads TGTGCTAGTGGTTTTTCCCCCCGACAGCCGCGACCCTACGAGCAGTACTTC. Its protein product is CASGFSPRQPRPYEQYF.

The chain links TRBV27 to TRBJ1-2, with a tentative D call TRBD1 (6 bases). The CDR3 spans 18 residues. The V end lost 3 bases, the J end lost 2 bases, and 22 bases lay between the germline ends. Germline-derived CDR1 and CDR2 are MNHEY and SMNVEV (reference sequence). The CDR3 sequence: CASSFLPQGPGWNYGYTF. CDR3 DNA: TGTGCCAGCAGTTTCCTTCCTCAGGGGCCAGGTTGGAACTATGGCTACACCTTC.

V usage is TRBV7-2 and J usage is TRBJ2-2, with 11 positions matching TRBD2. J gave up 7 bases and V 1 base, and 2 bases lay outside the gene matches. This CDR3 comprises 15 residues. The germline V gene has CDR1 SGHTA and CDR2 FQGNSA. In DNA, the CDR3 is TGTGCCAGCAGCTTAGATAGCGGGGGGGACGGGGAGCTGTTTTTT. Amino acids: CASSLDSGGDGELFF.

The J gene is TRBJ2-7, the V gene TRBV11-2; D is uncertain. Trimming left V 1 base short and J 3 bases short, with 10 bases between. Per germline, CDR1 SGHAT and CDR2 FQNNGV. The CDR3 covers 14 residues. Here the CDR3 reads CASSLGSSVYEQYF. CDR3 nucleotide sequence: TGTGCCAGCAGCTTAGGTTCAAGCGTCTACGAGCAGTACTTC.

The chain has TRBV4-1 and TRBJ2-7, with 7 bases matching TRBD1. The CDR3 contains 18 residues. Trimming took 1 base from V and 1 from J; bases not matched to a gene: 13. Germline CDR1 is MGHRA and CDR2 is YSYEKL. DNA of the CDR3: TGCGCCAGCAGCCAAGCCTCTGCCGGGACAGTCGATTCCTACGAGCAGTACTTC. Its protein is CASSQASAGTVDSYEQYF.

This chain links TRBV30 with TRBJ2-5, with D perhaps being TRBD1 or TRBD2 (5 bases each). This CDR3 is built from 12 residues. Germline-derived CDR1 and CDR2 are GTSNPN and SVGIG (reference sequence). V lost 5 bases to trimming and J lost 3 bases, with 10 bases between them. This chain's CDR3 is CAWGGDKETQYF. CDR3 DNA: TGTGCCTGGGGGGGAGACAAAGAGACCCAGTACTTC.

The V gene is TRBV25-1, the J gene TRBJ1-5; D is possibly TRBD1 (6 bases). CDR1 MGHDK and CDR2 SYGVNS come from the germline V gene. This CDR3 contains 15 residues. The germline V and J ends were trimmed by 3 bases and 5 bases, with 14 bases remaining between them. The CDR3 loop reads CASSDWGQGDQPQHF. The CDR3 region has the DNA TGTGCCAGCAGTGACTGGGGGCAGGGTGATCAGCCCCAGCATTTT. Filled out from reference TRBV25-1 and TRBJ1-5, the complete variable domain reads EADIYQTPRYLVIGTGKKITLECSQTMGHDKMYWYQQDPGMELHLIHYSYGVNSTEKGDLSSESTVSRIRTEHFPLTLESARPSHTSQYLCASSDWGQGDQPQHFGDGTRLSIL.

The rearrangement uses TRBV28 and TRBJ2-1; no definite D call. CDR1 and CDR2 from the germline V gene are MDHEN and SYDVKM. Trimming cost V 4 bases and J 8 bases, with 6 bases left between them. The CDR3 contains 11 residues. CDR3 coding DNA: TGTGCCAGCAGTTCAGTCGATGAGCAGTTCTTC. It specifies CASSSVDEQFF. Complete variable domain (other parts from reference TRBV28 and TRBJ2-1): DVKVTQSSRYLVKRTGEKVFLECVQDMDHENMFWYRQDPGLGLRLIYFSYDVKMKEKGDIPEGYSVSREKKERFSLILESASTNQTSMYLCASSSVDEQFFGPGTRLTVL.

This chain connects TRBV7-3 to TRBJ2-7; 14 positions match TRBD2. J lost 5 bases, V lost 2 bases, and 2 bases had no gene match. Looked up from germline, CDR1 is SGHTA and CDR2 is FQGTGA. The CDR3 covers 15 residues. CDR3 in DNA: TGTGCCAGCAGCTTAGGGACTAGCGGGAGTAACGAGCAGTACTTC. This codes for CASSLGTSGSNEQYF.

This sequence joins TRBV18 and TRBJ2-1; D is ambiguous. This CDR3 spans 11 amino acids. V was shortened by 1 base and J by 8 bases, with 3 bases between the two germline ends. Germline CDR1 reads KGHSH; CDR2 reads LQKENI. The CDR3 loop reads CASSPRYEQFF. The CDR3 coding sequence is TGTGCCAGCTCACCACGCTATGAGCAGTTCTTC.

The V gene is TRBV2, the J gene TRBJ2-7, with D maybe TRBD2 (6 bases). V lost 3 bases and J 6 bases, leaving 12 bases between the germline ends. The CDR3 totals 13 residues. Per the germline V gene, CDR1 is SNHLY and CDR2 is FYNNEI. The CDR3 sequence is CASSEGLRSEQYF. Here the CDR3 DNA reads TGTGCCAGCAGTGAGGGACTCAGGAGCGAGCAGTACTTC.

V gene TRBV5-6 combines with J gene TRBJ1-2; 7 bases agree with TRBD1. The trim removed 3 bases at V and 3 bases at J, leaving 8 bases unmatched. Germline CDR1 and CDR2: SGHDT and YYEEEE. The CDR3 runs to 15 residues. For the CDR3, the DNA is TGTGCCAGCAGCTCCCCCGACAGGGATTACTATGGCTACACCTTC. Protein product: CASSSPDRDYYGYTF. Complete variable domain (other parts from reference TRBV5-6 and TRBJ1-2): DAGVTQSPTHLIKTRGQQVTLRCSPKSGHDTVSWYQQALGQGPQFIFQYYEEEERQRGNFPDRFSGHQFPNYSSELNVNALLLGDSALYLCASSSPDRDYYGYTFGSGTRLTVV.

The chain links TRBV19 to TRBJ1-5, with D tentatively TRBD1 (5 bases). CDR3 length: 17 amino acids. V lost 1 base to trimming and J lost 0 bases, with 13 bases between them. CDR1 is LNHDA, CDR2 SQIVND, per germline (reference sequence). DNA for the CDR3: TGTGCCAGTAGTATAGTTTTAGGGGTTATTAGCAATCAGCCCCAGCATTTT. Translated, it gives CASSIVLGVISNQPQHF.

The gene calls are TRBV6-6 and TRBJ2-7; D is unresolved. Germline V gene data show CDR1 as MNHNY and CDR2 as SVGAGI (reference sequence). V dropped 2 bases and J dropped 4 bases, with 9 bases sitting between them. The CDR3 has 13 amino acids. The CDR3 DNA follows: TGTGCCAGCAGTTACGACCGTGGTTACGAGCAGTACTTC. The encoded protein is CASSYDRGYEQYF.